This T cell receptor (beta chain) was obtained from a study of early T cells in non-severe SARS-CoV-2 infection (dated by TCRdb to the early 2020s). Regarding the study in general: Bulk RNA from unsorted whole blood was used for TCR sequencing, so alpha and beta chains could not be paired.

V gives up 2 bases and J gives up 5 bases, and the segment between their germline ends measures 10 bases. The CDR3 runs 15 amino acids, cysteine and phenylalanine included. Only the CDR3 portion is preserved as DNA: 45 bases, with reading frame beginning at the first base. Based on the germline V gene (reference sequence), the CDR1 and CDR2 sequences are MNHEY and SMNVEV. A case-control design nested within a healthcare worker cohort in London, UK, was used, with weekly nasopharyngeal swab PCR tests and blood sampling performed. Between 23 and 31 March 2020, the week of the UK lockdown, healthcare workers were enrolled and then followed up weekly for as long as 16 weeks. This clonotype was recorded at least ten times. Which antigen it targets is not known. No quality values exist for individual bases; no much larger clone is one base distant. General findings and caveats noted by the study authors: VDJdb matching was skewed toward anti-spike CD8 responses, so virus-specific expansions were likely underestimated and private and CD4 specificities were missed.

The method was 5' RACE. Sequencing relied on a NextSeq 500. In the TCR library protocol, unique molecular identifiers were attached to individual cDNA molecules to correct for PCR bias and sequencing error. Both TCR alpha and beta chains were sequenced, and tight co-correlation was observed between alpha and beta sequence abundances in each sample. Per the original workflow: Decombinator V4 was used to annotate TCR sequences for V gene, J gene and CDR3. TCRs were defined as expanded if a significant change between any two time points was detected under a Poisson model with p below 0.0001. Abundances of TCRs were expressed as counts per million after normalisation to the total number of TCRs sequenced in each sample. TRAV1-2 paired with TRAJ12, TRAJ20 or TRAJ33 defined MAIT TCRs, while TRAV10 paired with TRAJ18 defined iNKT TCRs. A search of VDJdb, accessed on 1 November 2021, was run for TCRs annotated to CMV, EBV and SARS-CoV-2, with TCRs annotated for multiple antigens excluded. The public reads were run again by TCRdb, first through fastp at Q25 and then through MiXCR, and only productive beta chains were kept. Duplicate CDR3 protein sequences are folded into a single record with the most common DNA and genes. These V and J calls are TCRdb output, not the study's own analysis. Counted in this sample were 65,000 to 75,000 distinct CDR3 sequences; approximately 4.6% of them appeared once. Of the sample, roughly 3.4% falls within the top ten clones.

The TCR was taken from an adult who was a healthcare worker with PCR-confirmed SARS-CoV-2 infection or an uninfected control (not recorded which). The donor label of this sample is uncertain. The input for sequencing was whole blood, taken at baseline. The V and J segments used are TRBV27 and TRBJ1-6, with TRBD1 as a weak D call on 5 bases. The CDR3 here reads CASSLAGRHNSPLHF. The nucleotide sequence is TGTGCCAGCAGTTTAGCGGGACGCCATAATTCACCCCTCCACTTT.